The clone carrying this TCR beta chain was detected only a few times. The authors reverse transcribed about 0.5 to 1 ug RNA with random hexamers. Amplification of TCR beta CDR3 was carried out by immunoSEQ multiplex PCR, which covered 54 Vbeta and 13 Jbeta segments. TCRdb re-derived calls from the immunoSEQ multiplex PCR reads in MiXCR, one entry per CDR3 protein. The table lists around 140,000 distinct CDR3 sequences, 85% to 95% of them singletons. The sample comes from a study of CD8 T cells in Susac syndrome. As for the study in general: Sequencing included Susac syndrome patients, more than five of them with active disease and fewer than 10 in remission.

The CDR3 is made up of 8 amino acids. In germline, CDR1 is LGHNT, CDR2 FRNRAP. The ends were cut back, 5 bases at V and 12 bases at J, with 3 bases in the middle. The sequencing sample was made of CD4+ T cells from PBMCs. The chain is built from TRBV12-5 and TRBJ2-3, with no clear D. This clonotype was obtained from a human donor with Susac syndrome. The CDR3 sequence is CASGLQYF. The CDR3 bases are TGTGCTAGTGGTCTCCAGTATTTT.